The 17 T cell receptor beta chains below all came from one sample that was sequenced in a study of molecular identifiers for immune sequencing clone quantification. A single record per CDR3 protein comes from TCRdb applying MiXCR to the PCR reads. The table includes hundreds of thousands of distinct CDR3 sequences, about 25% detected once. Specimen: naive CD8+ T cells from blood, with Jurkat cell RNA spiked in. The sample's subset: FACS-sorted CD8+CD4-CCR7+CD45RA+ naive T cells. The source is a human donor in good health. Some libraries in this study had Jurkat cell RNA spiked in.

Of note for this clonotype: A junction end diverges from the germline sequence, so it may reflect a read error. The chain has TRBV5-3 and TRBJ1-3, with D hard to call. TRBV5-3 is an open reading frame, and its role is uncertain. This CDR3 spans 16 amino acids. Written as DNA, the CDR3 is TGTGCCAGCAGCTTGGATCCGTTTGAGGCTGGAAACACCATATATTTT. This translates into CASSLDPFEAGNTIYF.

The gene calls are TRBV10-3 and TRBJ2-5; TRBD2 matches at 12 bases. The CDR3 spans 15 residues. Germline V lookup: CDR1 ENHRY, CDR2 SYGVKD. Trimming cost V 4 bases and J 7 bases; bases outside gene matches: 7. CDR3 sequence (DNA): TGTGCCATCAGTGCCCTAGCGGGAGGGGGTGGGACCCAGTACTTC. Translation: CAISALAGGGGTQYF.

This clonotype has more than one count but fewer than ten. V and J are TRBV18 and TRBJ1-2; 12 nucleotides line up with TRBD1. Trimming removed 3 bases from V and 7 bases from J; junction bases left unmatched: 3. The germline CDR1 and CDR2 sequences are KGHSH and LQKENI. The CDR3 contains 14 residues. Written as DNA, the CDR3 is TGTGCCAGCTCACCCGGGACAGGGGGCGGTGGCTACACCTTC. Translating gives CASSPGTGGGGYTF.

V gene TRBV28 combines with J gene TRBJ2-7, with TRBD1 matching over 7 bases. After removal of 2 bases from V and 6 bases from J, the junction contained 10 bases not matched to a gene. Looked up from germline, CDR1 is MDHEN and CDR2 is SYDVKM. The CDR3 contains 15 residues. The chain's CDR3 is CASSLMVTGICEQYF. In nucleotides, the CDR3 is TGTGCCAGCAGTTTAATGGTGACAGGGATCTGCGAGCAGTACTTC.

This clonotype was recorded many times. The chain couples TRBV28 to TRBJ2-5, with D hard to call. V was cut by 3 bases and J by 1 base, with 6 bases left in between. The CDR3 consists of 13 residues. The germline V gene encodes CDR1 MDHEN and CDR2 SYDVKM. The CDR3 bases are TGTGCCAGCAGTTTCAGGACCCAAGAGACCCAGTACTTC. As protein: CASSFRTQETQYF. The full variable domain, completed using reference TRBV28 and TRBJ2-5, is DVKVTQSSRYLVKRTGEKVFLECVQDMDHENMFWYRQDPGLGLRLIYFSYDVKMKEKGDIPEGYSVSREKKERFSLILESASTNQTSMYLCASSFRTQETQYFGPGTRLLVL.

In this sample, this clonotype turned up many times. V and J are TRBV20-1 and TRBJ2-7, with 10 bases identical to TRBD2. The CDR3 loop spans 15 amino acids. V dropped 3 bases and J dropped 4; count of bases not matched to a gene: 9. Germline V gene lookup returns CDR1 DFQATT and CDR2 SNEGSKA (reference sequence). CDR3 sequence: CSASLPSGRVYEQYF. CDR3 DNA sequence: TGCAGTGCTAGCCTCCCTAGCGGGAGAGTGTACGAGCAGTACTTC.

J is TRBJ1-5 and V is TRBV19; D may be TRBD1 (6 bases). Trimming took 2 bases from V and 4 from J, leaving 12 bases between them. This CDR3 spans 15 amino acids. The germline V gene encodes CDR1 LNHDA and CDR2 SQIVND (reference sequence). This CDR3 reads CASSISQGTNQPQHF. The CDR3 bases are TGTGCCAGTAGTATAAGTCAGGGGACGAATCAGCCCCAGCATTTT.

The J gene is TRBJ2-6, the V gene TRBV5-1; maybe TRBD2 (7 bases). The CDR3 is 20 residues long. V lost 6 bases, J lost 0 bases, and 25 bases lay in between. CDR1 SGHRS and CDR2 YFSETQ come from the germline V gene. The CDR3 spells CASTLYPRGGNSSGANVLTF. CDR3 bases: TGCGCCAGCACTCTCTACCCGAGGGGGGGAAATTCCTCTGGGGCCAACGTCCTGACTTTC.

As to this clonotype: The junction differs from germline at one of its ends, possibly a read error. The chain joins TRBV29-1 to TRBJ2-7; tentatively, D is TRBD2 (5 bases). The CDR3 is 13 amino acids. Germline V gives CDR1 SQVTM, CDR2 ANQGSEA. CDR3 loop: CSVEGGSSHEQYF. In nucleotides, the CDR3 is TGCAGCGTTGAAGGAGGGAGCTCCCACGAGCAGTACTTC.

The V and J genes are TRBV2 and TRBJ1-4; weak D call: TRBD1 (6 bases). This CDR3 is 15 amino acids long. The germline V gene has CDR1 SNHLY and CDR2 FYNNEI. The CDR3 sequence: CVSLGQPSTNEKLFF. DNA for the CDR3: TGTGTCAGTCTCGGACAGCCCTCAACTAATGAAAAACTGTTTTTT. The full variable domain, rest sourced from reference TRBV2 and TRBJ1-4, is EPEVTQTPSHQVTQMGQEVILRCVPISNHLYFYWYRQILGQKVEFLVSFYNNEISEKSEIFDDQFSVERPDGSNFTLKIRSTKLEDSAMYFCVSLGQPSTNEKLFFGSGTQLSVL.

V usage is TRBV6-5 and J usage is TRBJ2-7; 8 nucleotides match TRBD2. Trimming removed 4 bases from V and 9 bases from J; junction bases left unmatched: 11. The germline V gene has CDR1 MNHEY and CDR2 SVGAGI. The CDR3 length is 14 residues. The CDR3 sequence: CASSWDRGGDGQYF. The CDR3 DNA sequence: TGTGCCAGCAGTTGGGACCGGGGGGGAGACGGGCAGTACTTC.

The chain links TRBV20-1 to TRBJ2-7; TRBD2 matches at 11 bases. J lost 0 bases, V lost 3 bases, and 10 bases had no gene match. Germline CDR1 DFQATT, CDR2 SNEGSKA (reference sequence). The CDR3 extends over 17 amino acids. The CDR3 DNA is TGCAGTGCTAGGGCCGGGACTAGCGGAGGGCGCTCCTACGAGCAGTACTTC. This translates into CSARAGTSGGRSYEQYF.

The V call is TRBV7-3, the J call TRBJ2-3, with 10 bases identical to TRBD2. This CDR3 contains 16 residues. Germline assignment: CDR1 SGHTA and CDR2 FQGTGA. With 5 bases clipped from V and 6 bases from J, the junction kept 11 bases outside the gene matches. The CDR3 reads CASSPRAGGPGDTQYF. CDR3 bases: TGTGCCAGCAGCCCGCGAGCGGGAGGGCCGGGGGATACGCAGTATTTT.

This clonotype is a singleton in its sample. A much larger clone differs from this one at a single base, so this may be a read error. V is TRBV30 and J is TRBJ1-1, with D possibly matching TRBD1 (5 bases). The germline CDR1 and CDR2 sequences are GTSNPN and SVGIG (reference sequence). The CDR3 loop spans 17 amino acids. The CDR3 region is CAWTHFALRGEATEALF. The CDR3 DNA reads as TGTGCCTGGACCCACTTTGCCTTAAGGGGTGAGGCCACTGAAGCTCTCTTT.

The count of this clonotype is one. Since a much larger clone is just one base distant, this may be a read error. V gene TRBV14 combines with J gene TRBJ1-2; D remains unclear. V lost 4 bases and J lost 5, with 20 bases in between. This CDR3 is 16 amino acids long. In germline, CDR1 is SGHDN, CDR2 FVKESK. The CDR3 nucleotides read TGTGCCAGCAGCCGAGAGGCACTGATAGCTGGGTATGGCTACACCTTC. Its protein is CASSREALIAGYGYTF.

Turning to this clonotype: Sequence at one end of the junction differs from germline and may be a read error. This chain connects TRBV7-9 to TRBJ2-1; D might be TRBD2 (6 bases). Looked up from germline, CDR1 is SEHNR and CDR2 is FQNEAQ (reference sequence). The CDR3 is 16 residues long. The CDR3 sequence is CVSIPPRGSSYNEQSF. Written as DNA, the CDR3 is TGTGTCAGCATCCCTCCCCGGGGGAGCTCCTACAATGAGCAGTCCTTC. Drawing the rest from reference TRBV7-9 and TRBJ2-1, the complete variable domain is DTGVSQNPRHKITKRGQNVTFRCDPISEHNRLYWYRQTLGQGPEFLTYFQNEAQLEKSRLLSDRFSAERPKGSFSTLEIQRTEQGDSAMYLCVSIPPRGSSYNEQSFGPGTRLTVL.

To note about this clonotype: This sequence may be a read error, since a much larger clone differs from it by one base. The V gene is TRBV9, the J gene TRBJ2-2; D is unclear. The CDR3 covers 13 residues. V lost 7 bases, J lost 7 bases, and 14 bases lay in between. Germline assignment: CDR1 SGDLS and CDR2 YYNGEE. The CDR3 region has the DNA TGTGCCAGCGGCGCGGAGCTTGGCGGGGAGCTGTTTTTT. Translation gives CASGAELGGELFF.